This T cell receptor beta chain was identified during a study of T cell repertoires in cytomegalovirus infection. The CDR3 is made up of 13 amino acids. The ends were cut back, 7 bases at V and 5 bases at J, with 14 bases in the middle. Germline V gene sequence: CDR1 MNHEY, CDR2 SVGEGT. TCRdb reanalysed the reads using MiXCR and keeps one entry per CDR3 protein. This table holds 200,000 to 300,000 distinct CDR3 sequences, around an eighth found once. This chain joins TRBV6-2 or TRBV6-3 and TRBJ2-5; D is uncertain. The origin of this receptor is a human donor in good health (CMV status not recorded). Some clones in this sample may be carry-over from other donors' samples. The sequencing input was PBMCs. CDR3 protein: CASTSTGRETQYF. CDR3 DNA: TGTGCCAGCACCTCGACTGGGCGGGAGACCCAGTACTTC.